This TCR beta chain came from a study of control samples from healthy donors and cancer patients. Profiled with immunoSEQ multiplex PCR; TCRdb holds only in-frame clones, not every one. The sample includes approximately 83,000 clones, approximately 93% seen only once; the top ten take around 1.5%. Germline assignment: CDR1 SGHRS and CDR2 YFSETQ. The CDR3 is made up of 14 amino acids. V gave up 5 bases and J gave up 7 bases, with 15 bases separating them. This sequence originates from a woman aged 25 to 39 in good health. The chain couples TRBV5-1 to TRBJ1-4, with D hard to call. The sample was blood. This chain's CDR3 is CASSSRADPEKLFF. DNA for the CDR3: TGCGCCAGCAGTTCCCGGGCCGACCCTGAAAAACTGTTTTTT. Variable domain in full (rest from reference TRBV5-1 and TRBJ1-4): KAGVTQTPRYLIKTRGQQVTLSCSPISGHRSVSWYQQTPGQGLQFLFEYFSETQRNKGNFPGRFSGRQFSNSRSEMNVSTLELGDSALYLCASSSRADPEKLFFGSGTQLSVL.